The 17 T cell receptor beta chains below all came from one sample that was sequenced in a study of blood T cell repertoires in COVID-19. Produced via immunoSEQ multiplex PCR; TCRdb's table is partial and in-frame only. The table records around 150,000 clones, 65% to 90% of them present only once. Specimen: peripheral blood. These receptors all stem from a woman in her forties with COVID-19, enrolled during active disease.

The CDR3 protein is CASSLADTGELFF. The CDR3 region has the DNA TGTGCCAGTAGTCTAGCGGACACCGGGGAGCTGTTTTTT. This sequence joins TRBV19 and TRBJ2-2; 7 positions agree with TRBD2. V gave up 5 bases and J gave up 3 bases; unmatched junction bases: 0. Germline loops: CDR1 LNHDA, CDR2 SQIVND (reference sequence). CDR3 size: 13 residues.

This clone was seen only once. The genes are TRBV12-5 and TRBJ2-1; 11 bases map to TRBD1. The germline V gene encodes CDR1 LGHNT and CDR2 FRNRAP. This CDR3 comprises 14 residues. Trimming at V came to 5 bases and at J to 7 bases, leaving 4 bases not matched to a gene. CDR3 protein: CASGAGTGGNEQFF. The CDR3 DNA is TGTGCTAGTGGTGCCGGGACAGGGGGAAATGAGCAGTTCTTC.

The chain recombines TRBV7-9 with TRBJ2-5; a weak D match, TRBD1 (5 bases). Germline assignment: CDR1 SEHNR and CDR2 FQNEAQ (reference sequence). This CDR3 is 15 amino acids long. Trimming took 3 bases from V and 3 from J, leaving 14 bases between them. This CDR3 is CASSFPLGPKETQYF. For the CDR3, the DNA is TGTGCCAGCAGCTTTCCCCTGGGGCCGAAAGAGACCCAGTACTTC.

The CDR3 DNA follows: TGTGCCAGCAGGGGGACTAGGGGGAATGAGCAGTTCTTC. Translating gives CASRGTRGNEQFF. The chain combines TRBV28 with TRBJ2-1; 8 bases agree with TRBD2. This CDR3 contains 13 residues. Per germline, CDR1 MDHEN and CDR2 SYDVKM. V was clipped by 6 bases and J by 7 bases; unmatched bases: 5.

The chain has TRBV15 and TRBJ2-7; TRBD1 matches at 7 bases. Germline V lookup: CDR1 LNHNV, CDR2 YYDKDF (reference sequence). This CDR3 is 14 amino acids long. The trim removed 1 base at V and 5 bases at J, leaving 5 bases unmatched. The CDR3 sequence: CATSRVRGHNEQYF. DNA for the CDR3: TGTGCCACCAGCAGAGTTAGGGGGCACAACGAGCAGTACTTC.

The chain links TRBV5-4 to TRBJ2-3; D is uncertain. Germline V CDR1 and CDR2: SGHNT, YYREEE (reference sequence). The length of the CDR3 is 11 residues. V shed 4 bases and J shed 9 bases, with 9 bases lying between them. In nucleotides, the CDR3 is TGTGCCAGCAGCCTCCTAAGAACGCAGTATTTT. As protein: CASSLLRTQYF.

This clone was seen once. The chain links TRBV6-5 to TRBJ2-3; 10 positions agree with TRBD2. Germline CDR1 and CDR2: MNHEY and SVGAGI. The CDR3 has 16 amino acids. Losses at the gene ends were 2 bases for V and 5 bases for J; bases not matched to a gene: 7. The CDR3 loop is CASSYGASGRQDTQYF. CDR3 nucleotides: TGTGCCAGCAGTTACGGGGCTAGCGGGAGACAAGATACGCAGTATTTT.

The chain is built from TRBV5-1 and TRBJ2-4; D unclear. This CDR3 spans 15 amino acids. Germline V CDR1 and CDR2: SGHRS, YFSETQ. Trimming removed 0 bases from V and 1 base from J, with 8 bases in between. The CDR3, as DNA: TGCGCCAGCAGCTTGGGACCGCGGGCCAAAAACATTCAGTACTTC. Protein product: CASSLGPRAKNIQYF.

V usage is TRBV11-1 and J usage is TRBJ2-1, with 9 bases that match TRBD1. Per the germline V gene, CDR1 is SGHAT and CDR2 is FQDESV (reference sequence). The CDR3 extends over 15 amino acids. With V trimmed by 2 bases and J by 3 bases, 2 bases remained unmatched. For the CDR3, the DNA is TGTGCCAGCAGCTTAAGACAGGGGGACTACAATGAGCAGTTCTTC. Translated, it gives CASSLRQGDYNEQFF.

This clone was seen repeatedly, ten times or more. The same CDR3 also results from other DNA sequences found in this sample. The rearrangement joins TRBV28 to TRBJ2-2; 9 bases line up with TRBD2. The trim removed 3 bases at V and 2 bases at J, leaving 4 bases unmatched. The CDR3 is 16 amino acids. Germline V gene sequence: CDR1 MDHEN, CDR2 SYDVKM. CDR3 sequence: CASSFSGRANTGELFF. The CDR3 DNA reads as TGTGCCAGCAGTTTTAGCGGGAGAGCCAACACCGGGGAGCTGTTTTTT.

The chain employs TRBV3-1 (or the pseudogene TRBV3-2) and TRBJ2-7; the D gene is possibly TRBD1 (5 bases). V gave up 4 bases and J gave up 9 bases, with 13 bases separating them. The CDR3 consists of 12 residues. CDR1 is LGHDT, CDR2 YNNKEL, per germline (reference sequence). As DNA, the CDR3 is TGTGCCAGCAGCCTTGGGGCAGTAGGGCAGTACTTC. It is translated as CASSLGAVGQYF.

The chain couples TRBV5-1 to TRBJ1-6, with D maybe TRBD1 (6 bases). Germline loops: CDR1 SGHRS, CDR2 YFSETQ. Trimming took off 5 bases at V and 7 bases at J, with 19 bases between the two ends. The CDR3 covers 16 residues. The CDR3 DNA sequence: TGCGCCAGCAGTCAAGCGATCCAGGGGAAGAATTCACCCCTCCACTTT. The encoded protein is CASSQAIQGKNSPLHF.

This chain joins TRBV6-5 and TRBJ1-1, with a weak D call TRBD1 (6 bases). Germline V CDR1 and CDR2: MNHEY, SVGAGI. The CDR3 is 13 amino acids. Trimming pared 6 bases from V and 6 bases from J, leaving 14 bases between. CDR3 in DNA: TGTGCCAGCAGGTCGACAGGTTTGGCTGAAGCTTTCTTT. It specifies CASRSTGLAEAFF.

The genes are TRBV19 and TRBJ2-5, with TRBD1 matching over 7 bases. Trimming cost V 4 bases and J 5 bases; bases outside gene matches: 7. This CDR3 comprises 14 residues. The germline V gene encodes CDR1 LNHDA and CDR2 SQIVND (reference sequence). The CDR3 nucleotides read TGTGCCAGTAGTAGACAGGGACCGGAGGAGACCCAGTACTTC. This encodes CASSRQGPEETQYF. Full variable domain (outside the CDR3, taken from reference TRBV19 and TRBJ2-5): DGGITQSPKYLFRKEGQNVTLSCEQNLNHDAMYWYRQDPGQGLRLIYYSQIVNDFQKGDIAEGYSVSREKKESFPLTVTSAQKNPTAFYLCASSRQGPEETQYFGPGTRLLVL.

The chain joins TRBV9 to TRBJ1-2, with TRBD1 identical over 8 bases. Trimming took 4 bases from V and 6 from J; bases not matched to a gene: 8. Germline assignment: CDR1 SGDLS and CDR2 YYNGEE. The CDR3 runs to 14 residues. In DNA form, the CDR3 reads TGTGCCAGCAGCATAAGGACAGGGACCCATGGCTACACCTTC. Protein product: CASSIRTGTHGYTF. Full variable domain (remainder filled in from reference TRBV9 and TRBJ1-2): DSGVTQTPKHLITATGQRVTLRCSPRSGDLSVYWYQQSLDQGLQFLIQYYNGEERAKGNILERFSAQQFPDLHSELNLSSLELGDSALYFCASSIRTGTHGYTFGSGTRLTVV.

The chain combines TRBV25-1 with TRBJ2-2; possible D gene TRBD1, 6 bases. CDR1 and CDR2 (germline): MGHDK, SYGVNS. Trimming stripped 3 bases from V and 1 base from J, with 9 bases between. The CDR3 contains 15 residues. The CDR3 DNA reads TGTGCCAGCAGTGATATAGGGGGGAACACCGGGGAGCTGTTTTTT. It yields the protein CASSDIGGNTGELFF.

This clone has a handful of counts. The chain carries TRBV7-9 and TRBJ2-5; 10 bases fit TRBD1. Germline V gene data show CDR1 as SEHNR and CDR2 as FQNEAQ (reference sequence). The V gene end was trimmed by 7 bases and the J gene end by 5 bases; junction bases not matched to a gene: 10. The CDR3 contains 15 residues. Here the CDR3 reads CASTLTGGARETQYF. CDR3 bases: TGTGCCAGCACCTTGACAGGGGGCGCAAGGGAGACCCAGTACTTC.